This T cell receptor (beta chain) was sequenced for a study of T cell repertoires in cytomegalovirus infection. Study-wide background: It can be stated that public TCR beta signatures indicated CMV infection as well as a matching HLA type.

The CDR3 loop spans 15 amino acids. Trimming took 0 bases from V and 4 from J; bases not matched to a gene: 3. TCRdb ran MiXCR on the reads and lists one entry per CDR3 protein. The repertoire has hundreds of thousands of distinct CDR3 sequences, roughly 35% of them found once; the top ten carry roughly 2.8%. The chain carries TRBV12-3 or TRBV12-4 and TRBJ1-5, with TRBD1 matching over 7 bases. Material: PBMCs. This clonotype originated in a human donor in good health (CMV status not recorded). Some clones in this sample may be carry-over from other donors' samples. In DNA form, the CDR3 reads TGTGCCAGCAGTTTAGCCACAGGGGTTAATCAGCCCCAGCATTTT. This gives the protein CASSLATGVNQPQHF.